This passage covers 32 T cell receptor beta chains from one sample sequenced in a study of T cells in Graves' hyperthyroidism and ophthalmopathy. The TCR beta CDR3 regions underwent amplification using RNA transcripts as the source. When the TCR CDR3 underwent first-round RT-PCR, the HTBI primer set was used. One entry per CDR3 protein results from TCRdb running MiXCR on the multiplex PCR reads. Among 600,000 to 700,000 distinct CDR3 sequences listed, nearly 45% were seen once. The sequenced material came from peripheral blood or thyroid tissue (not recorded which). The receptors were gathered from an adult man with Graves' disease, either hyperthyroidism or ophthalmopathy (not recorded which).

V and J are TRBV7-9 and TRBJ2-6; 8 bases line up with TRBD1. V shed 5 bases and J 3 bases; nucleotides not matched to a gene: 12. The CDR3 loop spans 18 amino acids. From germline, CDR1 is SEHNR and CDR2 FQNEAQ (reference sequence). CDR3: CASSRSGGAVFGANVLTF. DNA for the CDR3: TGTGCCAGCAGCCGTTCAGGGGGCGCGGTTTTTGGGGCCAACGTCCTGACTTTC.

The chain has TRBV11-2 and TRBJ2-5; the D gene is possibly TRBD1 (6 bases). Trimming removed 5 bases at V and 1 base at J, with 20 bases between. CDR3 size: 17 residues. Germline values: CDR1 SGHAT, CDR2 FQNNGV. CDR3 DNA sequence: TGTGCCAGCAGCAACCCCGGCAGGGGCCCTTCCCAAGAGACCCAGTACTTC. It encodes CASSNPGRGPSQETQYF.

The table lists this clonotype with many counts. The chain recombines TRBV2 with TRBJ2-5, with 9 bases identical to TRBD1. The V gene's germline CDR1 is SNHLY and CDR2 FYNNEI. The ends lost 0 bases at V and 6 bases at J; junction bases unmatched: 5. The CDR3 runs to 15 residues. CDR3 sequence: CASSEAGQGGKTQYF. The CDR3 coding sequence is TGTGCCAGCAGTGAAGCGGGACAGGGCGGGAAGACCCAGTACTTC. The complete variable domain, with remaining parts taken from reference TRBV2 and TRBJ2-5, reads EPEVTQTPSHQVTQMGQEVILRCVPISNHLYFYWYRQILGQKVEFLVSFYNNEISEKSEIFDDQFSVERPDGSNFTLKIRSTKLEDSAMYFCASSEAGQGGKTQYFGPGTRLLVL.

The J gene is TRBJ2-5, the V gene TRBV20-1; the match to TRBD1 covers 9 bases. The germline gives CDR1 DFQATT, CDR2 SNEGSKA (reference sequence). J was trimmed by 9 bases and V by 5 bases; bases with no gene match: 13. The CDR3 loop spans 14 amino acids. Written as DNA, the CDR3 is TGCAGTGCTCAACGGGACAGGGCCACTAGTCCCCAGTACTTC. This gives the protein CSAQRDRATSPQYF.

This clonotype showed up just a few times. The chain combines TRBV2 with TRBJ1-3; 11 bases are shared with TRBD1. The ends lost 6 bases at V and 6 bases at J; junction bases unmatched: 10. CDR3 length equals 16 residues. From germline, CDR1 is SNHLY and CDR2 FYNNEI. CDR3 nucleotides: TGTGCCAGCAGCTTGAGGACAGGGGGCTATGTAAACACCATATATTTT. It yields the protein CASSLRTGGYVNTIYF.

The sample holds many counts of this clonotype. The chain recombines TRBV2 with TRBJ1-5; no clear D gene. Germline CDR1 is SNHLY and CDR2 is FYNNEI. Deletions cut 2 bases from V and 4 bases from J, with 9 bases between. There are 14 residues in the CDR3. The CDR3 protein is CASSEQVRNQPQHF. In nucleotides, the CDR3 is TGTGCCAGCAGTGAACAGGTCAGAAATCAGCCCCAGCATTTT.

This clonotype was counted between two and nine times. The chain uses TRBV9 and TRBJ2-2; 9 bases fit TRBD2. The length of the CDR3 is 16 residues. J was trimmed by 4 bases and V by 2 bases; bases with no gene match: 6. Germline-derived CDR1 and CDR2 are SGDLS and YYNGEE. The CDR3, as DNA: TGTGCCAGCAGCGTCGTAGCGGGAGAGGTCACCGGGGAGCTGTTTTTT. Its translation is CASSVVAGEVTGELFF.

The rearrangement links TRBV15 to TRBJ1-5; a weak D match, TRBD1 (6 bases). The V end was cut by 0 bases, the J end by 6 bases, with 12 bases between. This CDR3 region has 15 residues. Per the germline V gene, CDR1 is LNHNV and CDR2 is YYDKDF (reference sequence). CDR3 bases: TGTGCCACCAGCAGAGATCTAGGGGGGTTTCAGCCCCAGCATTTT. Amino acids: CATSRDLGGFQPQHF. Supplemented by reference TRBV15 and TRBJ1-5, the full variable domain reads DAMVIQNPRYQVTQFGKPVTLSCSQTLNHNVMYWYQQKSSQAPKLLFHYYDKDFNNEADTPDNFQSRRPNTSFCFLDIRSPGLGDTAMYLCATSRDLGGFQPQHFGDGTRLSIL.

The rearrangement uses TRBV2 and TRBJ2-2; unclear D gene. Between the trimmed V and J ends, which lost 7 bases and 5 bases, there was a span of 20 bases. The CDR3 spans 16 residues. Germline V CDR1 and CDR2: SNHLY, FYNNEI. In DNA, the CDR3 is TGTGCCAGCACCCCCAACCCCACGGTTGTGACCGGGGAGCTGTTTTTT. Encoded protein: CASTPNPTVVTGELFF.

This clonotype was found a few times. The chain recombines TRBV5-4 with TRBJ1-6, with D possibly TRBD1 on 5 matching bases. Germline CDR1 SGHNT, CDR2 YYREEE (reference sequence). There are 14 residues in the CDR3. Trimming cost V 4 bases and J 8 bases, with 13 bases left between them. Here the CDR3 DNA reads TGTGCCAGCAGCGTGAGGGGTGGGGATTCACCCCTCCACTTT. Its translation is CASSVRGGDSPLHF.

This chain uses TRBV7-9 with TRBJ2-5; D is tentatively TRBD1 or TRBD2 (5 bases each). V lost 5 bases, J lost 12 bases, and 16 bases lay in between. The CDR3 loop spans 12 amino acids. The germline V gene encodes CDR1 SEHNR and CDR2 FQNEAQ (reference sequence). The CDR3 reads CASSHTRDPEYF. In nucleotides, the CDR3 is TGTGCCAGCAGCCACACACGGGACCCCGAGTACTTC.

The chain has TRBV20-1 and TRBJ2-7; 7 bases are shared with TRBD1. CDR3 size: 14 residues. The junction had 10 bases not matched to a gene; V was cut back by 8 bases and J by 0 bases. The germline gives CDR1 DFQATT, CDR2 SNEGSKA (reference sequence). The CDR3 bases are TGCAGTTCCACAGGGGCAGGAAACTCCTACGAGCAGTACTTC. Protein sequence: CSSTGAGNSYEQYF.

Ten or more counts support this clonotype. The chain links TRBV29-1 to TRBJ1-2; D unresolved. V was shortened by 0 bases and J by 4 bases, with 12 bases between the two germline ends. Germline V gene lookup returns CDR1 SQVTM and CDR2 ANQGSEA. The length of the CDR3 is 14 residues. The CDR3 region is CSVEDGPGPYGYTF. CDR3 DNA sequence: TGCAGCGTTGAAGATGGTCCGGGTCCCTATGGCTACACCTTC.

About this clonotype: Just one base apart from a much larger clone, this may be a read error. This chain connects TRBV20-1 to TRBJ2-5; possible D gene TRBD2, 6 bases. This CDR3 has 12 residues. V was trimmed by 6 bases and J by 7 bases, leaving 15 bases between them. Germline-derived CDR1 and CDR2 are DFQATT and SNEGSKA (reference sequence). The CDR3 DNA reads TGCAGTGCCTCGGGACGGGGAGGGACCCAGTACTTC. Translation: CSASGRGGTQYF.

The chain is built from TRBV20-1 and TRBJ1-1; TRBD1 might be the D (5 bases). V lost 0 bases, J lost 8 bases, and 19 bases lay in between. This CDR3 has 15 residues. Germline V gene lookup returns CDR1 DFQATT and CDR2 SNEGSKA (reference sequence). The CDR3 spells CSARDSGPRETEAFF. CDR3 nucleotides: TGCAGTGCTAGAGATTCGGGGCCCAGGGAAACGGAAGCTTTCTTT.

The CDR3 is CASFGDTGELFF. The DNA of the CDR3 is TGCGCCAGCTTCGGGGACACCGGGGAGCTGTTTTTT. This chain joins TRBV5-1 and TRBJ2-2, with D perhaps matching TRBD2 (5 bases). This CDR3 contains 12 residues. The germline V gene has CDR1 SGHRS and CDR2 YFSETQ. Trimming removed 7 bases at V and 3 bases at J, with 7 bases between.

The J gene is TRBJ2-7, the V gene TRBV20-1; 11 nucleotides agree with TRBD2. CDR1 and CDR2 (germline): DFQATT, SNEGSKA (reference sequence). V lost 0 bases, J lost 2 bases, and 6 bases stayed unmatched. The CDR3 loop spans 16 amino acids. The CDR3 bases are TGCAGTGCTAGAGATCGGCCTAGCGGGAGGCCCTACGAGCAGTACTTC. Protein product: CSARDRPSGRPYEQYF.

This clonotype was observed many times. The chain links TRBV7-2 to TRBJ1-6; D not certain. Germline CDR1 SGHTA, CDR2 FQGNSA. Trimming removed 4 bases at V and 7 bases at J, with 14 bases between. The CDR3 is made up of 15 amino acids. The CDR3 spells CASSSELGLNSPLHF. The CDR3 DNA follows: TGTGCCAGCAGCTCTGAGTTGGGGTTGAATTCACCCCTCCACTTT.

This clonotype has only a few counts. V usage is TRBV12-3 or TRBV12-4 and J usage is TRBJ1-1; 9 nucleotides match TRBD1. Unmatched junction bases numbered 6, after V lost 6 bases and J lost 7 bases. There are 13 residues in the CDR3. This CDR3 reads CASSPGTGREAFF. The CDR3 nucleotides read TGTGCCAGCAGCCCGGGGACAGGGCGTGAAGCTTTCTTT.

The sample holds one count of this clonotype. The chain links TRBV2 to TRBJ1-5; D remains ambiguous. V lost 2 bases, J lost 2 bases, and 13 bases lay in between. Germline V lookup: CDR1 SNHLY, CDR2 FYNNEI. This CDR3 comprises 16 residues. The CDR3 DNA is TGTGCCAGCAGTGAAAGGCAGGTCTATGGCAATCAGCCCCAGCATTTT. As protein: CASSERQVYGNQPQHF.

This clonotype was observed at least ten times. The chain couples TRBV2 to TRBJ1-2, with D maybe TRBD1 (5 bases). V dropped 0 bases and J dropped 4 bases, with 9 bases sitting between them. This CDR3 is built from 14 residues. Germline lookup yields CDR1 SNHLY and CDR2 FYNNEI. The CDR3 region is CASSEAVRAYGYTF. The DNA of the CDR3 is TGTGCCAGCAGTGAAGCTGTCAGGGCCTATGGCTACACCTTC.

In this sample, this clonotype turned up many times. A read error may be the cause here, since a much bigger clone is one base away. The chain has TRBV24-1 and TRBJ1-6; D unresolved. Deletions cut 4 bases from V and 0 bases from J, with 6 bases between. CDR3 size: 15 residues. The germline gives CDR1 KGHDR, CDR2 SFDVKD. The CDR3 DNA reads as TGTGCCACCAGTGAGGGGAGCTCCTATAATTCACCCCTCCACTTT. This translates into CATSEGSSYNSPLHF.

This clonotype was picked up many times. V gene TRBV12-3 or TRBV12-4 combines with J gene TRBJ1-5, with no clear D. This CDR3 is 14 amino acids long. Trimming shortened V by 7 bases and J by 3 bases, and 13 bases separated the two germline ends. The CDR3 sequence is CASTYQNTNQPQHF. CDR3 nucleotide sequence: TGTGCCAGCACCTACCAGAATACCAATCAGCCCCAGCATTTT.

V gene TRBV7-9 combines with J gene TRBJ1-5; D unresolved. Germline CDR1 and CDR2: SEHNR and FQNEAQ (reference sequence). Trimming pared 5 bases from V and 3 bases from J, leaving 11 bases between. The CDR3 is 14 amino acids. The CDR3 here is CASSPRRINQPQHF. Written as DNA, the CDR3 is TGTGCCAGCAGCCCCCGCCGGATCAATCAGCCCCAGCATTTT.

This clonotype was detected ten times or more. The genes are TRBV29-1 and TRBJ1-1, with 7 bases matching TRBD1. J was trimmed by 4 bases and V by 3 bases; bases with no gene match: 5. The CDR3 has 13 amino acids. Germline CDR1 SQVTM, CDR2 ANQGSEA. Here the CDR3 reads CSVEAGGGTEAFF. The CDR3 DNA reads as TGCAGCGTTGAGGCAGGGGGAGGCACTGAAGCTTTCTTT.

The rearrangement links TRBV12-3 or TRBV12-4 to TRBJ1-4; TRBD1 might be the D (6 bases). Trimming stripped 0 bases from V and 7 bases from J, with 9 bases between. The CDR3 is made up of 14 amino acids. CDR3 DNA sequence: TGTGCCAGCAGTTTAGCGGGGGCTAGTGAAAAACTGTTTTTT. Encoded protein: CASSLAGASEKLFF.

A single count supports this clonotype. V gene TRBV15 combines with J gene TRBJ1-6, with 9 bases identical to TRBD1. CDR1 and CDR2 (germline): LNHNV, YYDKDF (reference sequence). The CDR3 is made up of 15 amino acids. With V trimmed by 5 bases and J by 9 bases, 8 bases remained unmatched. CDR3 residues: CATSGDRDRVSPLHF. The CDR3, as DNA: TGTGCCACCAGCGGGGACCGGGACAGGGTTTCACCCCTCCACTTT. Based on the CDR3 plus reference TRBV15 and TRBJ1-6, the full variable domain is DAMVIQNPRYQVTQFGKPVTLSCSQTLNHNVMYWYQQKSSQAPKLLFHYYDKDFNNEADTPDNFQSRRPNTSFCFLDIRSPGLGDTAMYLCATSGDRDRVSPLHFGNGTRLTVT.

The chain combines TRBV25-1 with TRBJ1-2; D is uncertain. Looked up from germline, CDR1 is MGHDK and CDR2 is SYGVNS. The CDR3 sequence is 13 residues long. The V end was cut by 8 bases, the J end by 4 bases, with 14 bases between. The CDR3 sequence is CASVLQSRYGYTF. The CDR3 DNA is TGTGCCAGCGTCCTACAGAGCCGCTATGGCTACACCTTC.

Points on this clonotype: A clone one base away is much larger, so this may be a read error. CDR3 sequence reads: CASSHSSPGNTIYF. CDR3 bases: TGTGCCAGCAGCCATTCTAGCCCTGGAAACACCATATATTTT. The chain carries TRBV19 and TRBJ1-3; D unclear. Germline values: CDR1 LNHDA, CDR2 SQIVND (reference sequence). V shed 9 bases and J shed 2 bases, with 14 bases lying between them. CDR3 length: 14 amino acids.

The count of this clonotype is one. The V call is TRBV29-1, the J call TRBJ1-2; the D gene is possibly TRBD1 (6 bases). This CDR3 comprises 13 residues. In germline, CDR1 is SQVTM, CDR2 ANQGSEA. V dropped 5 bases and J dropped 7 bases, with 17 bases sitting between them. CDR3 protein: CSVKLQRDTGYTF. Here the CDR3 DNA reads TGCAGCGTTAAACTACAGCGGGACACTGGCTACACCTTC.

This clonotype has more than one count but fewer than ten. The junction does not match germline at one end; this may be a read error. The V gene is TRBV20-1, the J gene TRBJ2-5; 7 bases are shared with TRBD2. The CDR3 sequence is 16 residues long. CDR1 and CDR2 (germline): DFQATT, SNEGSKA (reference sequence). CDR3 bases: TGCAGTGCTAGCGGAAGTGCGGGAGAAGCCCCCGAGACCCGGTACTTC. Translating it yields CSASGSAGEAPETRYF.

This clonotype was counted only a few times. The V gene is TRBV14, the J gene TRBJ1-4, with 7 bases matching TRBD1. Germline values: CDR1 SGHDN, CDR2 FVKESK. This CDR3 comprises 14 residues. J was trimmed by 10 bases and V by 2 bases; bases with no gene match: 7. The CDR3 nucleotides are TGTGCCAGCAGCCAAATTGAGGGGGCTGGAAAACTGTTTTTT. Amino acids: CASSQIEGAGKLFF.